These T cell receptor beta chains were read from a single sample in a study of OX40 agonist ivuxolimab in advanced cancers. Sequencing was performed with immunoSEQ multiplex PCR; in TCRdb, only in-frame clones are kept and a portion is missing. The sample has tens of thousands of clones, around 84% seen once. The starting material was CD4+ or CD8+ T cells sorted from blood, obtained in a trial of the OX40 agonist ivuxolimab. Every receptor here comes from an adult with an advanced solid tumor such as melanoma, head and neck, liver or kidney cancer. CDR3s include the opening cysteine and the closing phenylalanine or tryptophan. A D gene is named only where the DNA matches it firmly. Clone size is given for some rows only: seen once, a few or many times, or a class if the clone is expanded.

clone size: NA; V gene: TRBV5-8; J gene: TRBJ1-4; D gene: NA; CDR3 protein: CASSLEIAGKDEKLFF; CDR3 DNA: TGTGCCAGCAGCTTGGAGATCGCAGGGAAGGATGAAAAACTGTTTTTT
clone size: NA; V gene: TRBV10-3; J gene: TRBJ2-1; D gene: TRBD2; CDR3 protein: CAISPGTSENNEQFF; CDR3 DNA: TGTGCCATCAGTCCCGGGACTAGCGAGAACAATGAGCAGTTCTTC
clone size: NA; V gene: TRBV27; J gene: TRBJ1-1; D gene: TRBD1; CDR3 protein: CASSLDRPHANTEAFF; CDR3 DNA: TGTGCCAGCAGTTTGGACAGGCCTCACGCGAACACTGAAGCTTTCTTT
clone size: NA; V gene: TRBV30; J gene: TRBJ1-2; D gene: TRBD1; CDR3 protein: CAWSVGTGFGYTF; CDR3 DNA: TGTGCCTGGAGTGTTGGGACAGGGTTTGGCTACACCTTC
clone size: few; V gene: TRBV28; J gene: TRBJ1-1; D gene: NA; CDR3 protein: CASSLVSGRTEAFF; CDR3 DNA: TGTGCCAGCAGTTTAGTGTCAGGGAGGACTGAAGCTTTCTTT
clone size: NA; V gene: TRBV4-1; J gene: TRBJ1-3; D gene: NA; CDR3 protein: CASSQLSSSGNTIYF; CDR3 DNA: TGCGCCAGCAGCCAGTTGTCCAGCTCTGGAAACACCATATATTTT
clone size: few; V gene: TRBV5-1; J gene: TRBJ2-6; D gene: NA; CDR3 protein: CASSLWAGGGSGANVLTF; CDR3 DNA: TGCGCCAGCAGCTTGTGGGCAGGTGGGGGCTCTGGGGCCAACGTCCTGACTTTC
clone size: NA; V gene: TRBV7-2; J gene: TRBJ1-3; D gene: NA; CDR3 protein: CASSTPGGAIPSGNTIYF; CDR3 DNA: TGTGCCAGCAGCACTCCTGGGGGCGCTATCCCTTCTGGAAACACCATATATTTT
clone size: NA; V gene: TRBV4-1; J gene: TRBJ1-2; D gene: TRBD1; CDR3 protein: CASSQGTGPVGYTF; CDR3 DNA: TGCGCCAGCAGCCAAGGGACAGGGCCGGTAGGCTACACCTTC
clone size: NA; V gene: TRBV4-3; J gene: TRBJ2-7; D gene: TRBD2; CDR3 protein: CASSQGPHLAESSYEQYF; CDR3 DNA: TGCGCCAGCAGCCAGGGCCCCCACCTAGCGGAGAGCTCCTACGAGCAGTACTTC
clone size: NA; V gene: TRBV13; J gene: TRBJ2-7; D gene: NA; CDR3 protein: CASSLGEEQYF; CDR3 DNA: TGTGCCAGCAGCTTAGGGGAGGAGCAGTACTTC
clone size: NA; V gene: TRBV4-1; J gene: TRBJ2-3; D gene: TRBD2; CDR3 protein: CASSQAGLAGTDTQYF; CDR3 DNA: TGCGCCAGCAGCCAAGCGGGACTAGCGGGCACAGATACGCAGTATTTT
clone size: NA; V gene: TRBV15; J gene: TRBJ1-1; D gene: TRBD1; CDR3 protein: CATSRDREGRAEAFF; CDR3 DNA: TGTGCCACCAGCAGGGACAGGGAAGGGAGAGCTGAAGCTTTCTTT
clone size: NA; V gene: TRBV19; J gene: TRBJ1-4; D gene: NA; CDR3 protein: CASRESPPPKDDEKLFF; CDR3 DNA: TGTGCCAGTAGAGAGTCTCCCCCACCAAAAGATGATGAAAAACTGTTTTTT
clone size: NA; V gene: TRBV4-3; J gene: TRBJ2-1; D gene: NA; CDR3 protein: CASSQDAEDEQFF; CDR3 DNA: TGCGCCAGCAGCCAAGATGCGGAGGATGAGCAGTTCTTC
clone size: once; V gene: TRBV6-5; J gene: TRBJ1-6; D gene: NA; CDR3 protein: CASSYGQSSYNSPLHF; CDR3 DNA: TGTGCCAGCAGTTATGGACAGAGCTCCTATAATTCACCCCTCCACTTT
clone size: NA; V gene: TRBV7-8; J gene: TRBJ2-7; D gene: NA; CDR3 protein: CASSAVSLWEQYF; CDR3 DNA: TGTGCCAGCAGCGCTGTTTCTCTTTGGGAGCAGTACTTC
clone size: NA; V gene: TRBV6-5; J gene: TRBJ2-5; D gene: NA; CDR3 protein: CASSYSRPPETQYF; CDR3 DNA: TGTGCCAGCAGTTACTCGAGGCCCCCGGAGACCCAGTACTTC
clone size: NA; V gene: TRBV9; J gene: TRBJ1-6; D gene: NA; CDR3 protein: CASSVDGFPPLHF; CDR3 DNA: TGTGCCAGCAGCGTAGATGGGTTCCCACCCCTCCACTTT
clone size: NA; V gene: TRBV4-1; J gene: TRBJ2-3; D gene: NA; CDR3 protein: CASSQGTGGDTQYF; CDR3 DNA: TGCGCCAGCAGCCAAGGCACAGGTGGAGATACGCAGTATTTT
clone size: NA; V gene: TRBV5-3; J gene: TRBJ2-5; D gene: NA; CDR3 protein: CARSLPLGPETQYF; CDR3 DNA: TGTGCCAGAAGCTTGCCACTCGGTCCCGAGACCCAGTACTTC
clone size: NA; V gene: TRBV28; J gene: TRBJ2-2; D gene: NA; CDR3 protein: CASSLVTGELFF; CDR3 DNA: TGTGCCAGCAGTTTAGTTACCGGGGAGCTGTTTTTT
clone size: NA; V gene: TRBV19; J gene: TRBJ2-7; D gene: NA; CDR3 protein: CASSWDGSYEQYF; CDR3 DNA: TGTGCCAGTAGTTGGGACGGCTCATACGAGCAGTACTTC
clone size: NA; V gene: TRBV28; J gene: TRBJ2-7; D gene: NA; CDR3 protein: CASSPPSWSSYEQYF; CDR3 DNA: TGTGCCAGCAGTCCCCCAAGCTGGAGCTCCTACGAGCAGTACTTC
clone size: NA; V gene: TRBV7-8; J gene: TRBJ1-3; D gene: NA; CDR3 protein: CASSLRPASGNTIYF; CDR3 DNA: TGTGCCAGCAGCTTAAGACCAGCCTCTGGAAACACCATATATTTT
clone size: NA; V gene: TRBV29-1; J gene: TRBJ2-5; D gene: NA; CDR3 protein: CSVEDRGSQETQYF; CDR3 DNA: TGCAGCGTTGAAGATCGAGGGTCCCAAGAGACCCAGTACTTC
clone size: NA; V gene: TRBV10-3; J gene: TRBJ1-1; D gene: NA; CDR3 protein: CAISEGGNTEAFF; CDR3 DNA: TGTGCCATCAGTGAAGGAGGGAACACTGAAGCTTTCTTT
clone size: NA; V gene: TRBV15; J gene: TRBJ2-3; D gene: NA; CDR3 protein: CATSRDREGATDTQYF; CDR3 DNA: TGTGCCACCAGCAGAGACAGGGAGGGGGCCACAGATACGCAGTATTTT
clone size: NA; V gene: TRBV2; J gene: TRBJ2-1; D gene: TRBD1; CDR3 protein: CASIGTGGNEQFF; CDR3 DNA: TGTGCCAGCATCGGGACAGGGGGGAATGAGCAGTTCTTC
clone size: NA; V gene: TRBV7-8; J gene: TRBJ1-1; D gene: NA; CDR3 protein: CASSLGPYTEAFF; CDR3 DNA: TGTGCCAGCAGCTTGGGTCCATACACTGAAGCTTTCTTT
clone size: NA; V gene: TRBV27; J gene: TRBJ2-7; D gene: NA; CDR3 protein: CASSFGASPYEQYF; CDR3 DNA: TGTGCCAGCAGTTTTGGAGCGTCACCCTACGAGCAGTACTTC
clone size: NA; V gene: TRBV6-4; J gene: TRBJ2-1; D gene: NA; CDR3 protein: CASSDGFIGFF; CDR3 DNA: TGTGCCAGCAGCGACGGCTTCATAGGGTTCTTC
clone size: few; V gene: TRBV28; J gene: TRBJ1-1; D gene: TRBD1; CDR3 protein: CASSHRGGIEAFF; CDR3 DNA: TGTGCCAGCAGCCACAGGGGGGGAATTGAAGCTTTCTTT
clone size: NA; V gene: TRBV27; J gene: TRBJ1-1; D gene: TRBD1; CDR3 protein: CASSPDRRNTEAFF; CDR3 DNA: TGTGCCAGCAGCCCGGACAGGCGAAACACTGAAGCTTTCTTT
clone size: few; V gene: TRBV7-8; J gene: TRBJ2-7; D gene: NA; CDR3 protein: CASSLPGDEQYF; CDR3 DNA: TGTGCCAGCAGCTTACCGGGAGACGAGCAGTACTTC
clone size: NA; V gene: TRBV2; J gene: TRBJ1-4; D gene: NA; CDR3 protein: CASSEALRVREKLFF; CDR3 DNA: TGTGCCAGCAGTGAAGCGCTAAGGGTCCGGGAAAAACTGTTTTTT
clone size: once; V gene: TRBV7-3; J gene: TRBJ2-5; D gene: NA; CDR3 protein: CASSLIGGLREETQYF; CDR3 DNA: TGTGCCAGCAGCTTAATCGGGGGGCTAAGGGAAGAGACCCAGTACTTC
clone size: NA; V gene: TRBV6-5; J gene: TRBJ2-1; D gene: NA; CDR3 protein: CASSYTGGDFDEQFF; CDR3 DNA: TGTGCCAGCAGTTATACGGGGGGCGACTTCGATGAGCAGTTCTTC
clone size: NA; V gene: TRBV6-4; J gene: TRBJ2-1; D gene: NA; CDR3 protein: CASSVNGLSSYNEQFF; CDR3 DNA: TGTGCCAGCAGTGTTAACGGCCTTAGCTCCTACAATGAGCAGTTCTTC
clone size: medium-sized; V gene: TRBV27; J gene: TRBJ2-7; D gene: NA; CDR3 protein: CASRDSGPREQYF; CDR3 DNA: TGTGCCAGCAGGGATTCAGGGCCGCGGGAGCAGTACTTC
clone size: NA; V gene: TRBV28; J gene: TRBJ1-2; D gene: TRBD1; CDR3 protein: CASSALPGRGPLGYTF; CDR3 DNA: TGTGCCAGCAGCGCCCTGCCGGGGAGGGGGCCTTTGGGCTACACCTTC
clone size: few; V gene: TRBV7-9; J gene: TRBJ2-7; D gene: TRBD1; CDR3 protein: CAGTTQGPTYEQYF; CDR3 DNA: TGTGCCGGCACCACACAGGGGCCCACCTACGAGCAGTACTTC
clone size: NA; V gene: TRBV6-4; J gene: TRBJ2-5; D gene: NA; CDR3 protein: CASSDSIEGETQYF; CDR3 DNA: TGTGCCAGCAGTGACTCGATCGAGGGCGAGACCCAGTACTTC
clone size: NA; V gene: TRBV27; J gene: TRBJ1-1; D gene: NA; CDR3 protein: CASSYRAGEAFF; CDR3 DNA: TGTGCCAGCAGCTACCGGGCTGGCGAAGCTTTCTTT
clone size: NA; V gene: TRBV5-4; J gene: TRBJ2-7; D gene: TRBD2; CDR3 protein: CASSPGLAGVSSYEQYF; CDR3 DNA: TGTGCCAGCAGCCCAGGACTAGCGGGGGTTTCCTCCTACGAGCAGTACTTC
clone size: NA; V gene: TRBV7-9; J gene: TRBJ1-4; D gene: NA; CDR3 protein: CASRQDLYDEKLFF; CDR3 DNA: TGTGCCAGCAGACAGGACCTTTACGATGAAAAACTGTTTTTT
clone size: once; V gene: TRBV28; J gene: TRBJ2-7; D gene: NA; CDR3 protein: CASSLAPVSYEQYF; CDR3 DNA: TGTGCCAGCAGTTTAGCCCCAGTGTCCTACGAGCAGTACTTC
clone size: NA; V gene: TRBV27; J gene: TRBJ2-1; D gene: NA; CDR3 protein: CASSLRTGNEQFF; CDR3 DNA: TGTGCCAGCAGTTTGAGGACGGGAAATGAGCAGTTCTTC